These 3 T cell receptor beta chains originate from one sample sequenced in a study of T-cell memory formation after mild COVID-19. TCRdb processed the 5' RACE reads anew with MiXCR; each CDR3 protein has one entry. The sample contains some 300,000 distinct CDR3 sequences, 20% to 25% of which appear only once. Sequenced input: PBMCs or a T cell subset sorted from them (not recorded which). These TCRs come from a man aged 18 to 29 who had mild COVID-19 (a few samples of this study predate the infection). Cell type and time point are not known.

The chain is built from TRBV4-1 and TRBJ2-5, with D possibly called TRBD1 or TRBD2 (5 bases each). V was pared by 0 bases and J by 1 base, with 15 bases between. CDR3 length equals 17 residues. Per the germline V gene, CDR1 is MGHRA and CDR2 is YSYEKL. CDR3 sequence: CASSQDQGSASQETQYF. DNA of the CDR3: TGCGCCAGCAGCCAAGATCAGGGTAGCGCCTCCCAAGAGACCCAGTACTTC.

This chain joins TRBV7-2 and TRBJ1-1, with 8 bases matching TRBD1. The V and J ends lost 5 bases and 4 bases, in that order; junction bases with no gene match: 3. Looked up from germline, CDR1 is SGHTA and CDR2 is FQGNSA. The CDR3 is 13 amino acids. The CDR3 DNA sequence: TGTGCCAGCAGCGGACAGGGTGCCACTGAAGCTTTCTTT. This encodes CASSGQGATEAFF.

This CDR3 is CASSLGQNKQYV. DNA for the CDR3: TGTGCCAGCAGTTTAGGACAAAACAAGCAGTACGTC. The J gene is TRBJ2-7, the V gene TRBV12-3 or TRBV12-4; D is ambiguous. V lost 1 base and J lost 8, with 9 bases in between. The CDR3 is made up of 12 amino acids.